The 4 T cell receptor beta chains below were found in one sample sequenced in a study of blood T cell repertoires in COVID-19. Profiled with immunoSEQ multiplex PCR; TCRdb holds only in-frame clones, not every one. The sample yields a few hundred thousand clones, less than 95% seen once. The specimen was PBMCs or T cells enriched from blood (not recorded which). The receptors derive from a man younger than 35 who had recovered from COVID-19.

J is TRBJ2-5 and V is TRBV3-1 (or the pseudogene TRBV3-2); maybe TRBD1 (5 bases). The germline gives CDR1 LGHDT, CDR2 YNNKEL (reference sequence). V lost 2 bases, J lost 2 bases, and 12 bases lay in between. The CDR3 consists of 15 residues. The CDR3 sequence is CASSQQDKPQETQYF. CDR3 sequence (DNA): TGTGCCAGCAGCCAACAGGACAAACCACAAGAGACCCAGTACTTC.

This chain joins TRBV7-2 and TRBJ1-6, with a tentative D call TRBD1 (5 bases). Germline V CDR1 and CDR2: SGHTA, FQGNSA. The CDR3 has 15 residues. Trimming took off 1 base at V and 4 bases at J, with 8 bases between the two ends. Here the CDR3 reads CASSLGGRYNSPLHF. In DNA, the CDR3 is TGTGCCAGCAGCTTAGGGGGCAGGTATAATTCACCCCTCCACTTT.

The genes are TRBV24-1 and TRBJ2-3, with 12 bases identical to TRBD2. The CDR3 length is 16 residues. V gave up 4 bases and J gave up 6 bases; unmatched junction bases: 7. CDR1 and CDR2 from the germline V gene are KGHDR and SFDVKD. The CDR3: CATSDFGTSGYDTQYF. CDR3 sequence (DNA): TGTGCCACCAGTGACTTTGGGACTAGCGGGTACGATACGCAGTATTTT.

The chain joins TRBV4-1 to TRBJ2-1; 15 nucleotides align to TRBD2. The germline V gene encodes CDR1 MGHRA and CDR2 YSYEKL. The CDR3 is 20 residues long. Trimming at V came to 6 bases and at J to 8 bases, leaving 20 bases not matched to a gene. CDR3 nucleotide sequence: TGCGCCAGCAGAAAGGGAAAGGGGACTAGCGGGGGGTCTAGGGAAGATGAGCAGTTCTTC. Its translation is CASRKGKGTSGGSREDEQFF.